This T cell receptor beta chain comes out of a study of blood T cell repertoires in COVID-19. Study as a whole: From the United States, Italy and Spain came samples of acute and convalescent COVID-19. PBMCs, B-cell-depleted T cells, or T cells provided the cDNA or gDNA that made up the material.

Per the original data handling: Amplified reference gene primers provided the basis for estimating nucleated cell counts. Repertoires were generated with immunoSEQ multiplex PCR, while TCRdb's copy carries only in-frame clones and drops some. D and trimming come from the DNA, and the V and J calls and clone size come from that table. Among 55,000 to 80,000 clones, around 80% were seen once, and the ten largest hold roughly 5.3%. This CDR3 is built from 17 residues. V gave up 4 bases and J gave up 0 bases; unmatched junction bases: 3. CDR1 and CDR2 (germline): LGHDT, YNNKEL (reference sequence). The V gene is TRBV3-1 (or the pseudogene TRBV3-2), the J gene TRBJ2-3; 14 nucleotides agree with TRBD2. Sequencing was performed on peripheral blood. The TCR was taken from a man aged 45-65 years with active COVID-19. The CDR3 spells CASSLGLAGGSTDTQYF. CDR3 DNA: TGTGCCAGCAGCCTCGGACTAGCGGGGGGTAGCACAGATACGCAGTATTTT.